The 5 T cell receptor beta chains listed next were all sequenced from one sample in a study of blood T cell repertoires in COVID-19. The data were produced by immunoSEQ multiplex PCR, yet TCRdb's version contains in-frame clones alone and is incomplete. The data hold 52,000 or so clones, with 90% observed a single time. Sequencing was carried out using peripheral blood. These receptors were obtained from a human donor in a cohort sampled during active COVID-19.

The V and J genes are TRBV29-1 and TRBJ2-3; D may be TRBD2 (6 bases). V lost 7 bases, J lost 0 bases, and 17 bases lay in between. The CDR3 totals 15 residues. The V gene's germline CDR1 is SQVTM and CDR2 ANQGSEA. Here the CDR3 DNA reads TGCAGCGGGAAAGGAGGGTTCGGGAGCACAGATACGCAGTATTTT. This encodes CSGKGGFGSTDTQYF.

The chain couples TRBV14 to TRBJ2-7, with TRBD2 matching 8 bases. CDR1 is SGHDN, CDR2 FVKESK, per germline. The CDR3 has 17 amino acids. The V and J ends lost 4 bases and 3 bases, in that order; junction bases with no gene match: 14. In DNA, the CDR3 is TGTGCCAGCAGCCCCCAAGACCGACTAGCGCGGAACTACGAGCAGTACTTC. Amino acids: CASSPQDRLARNYEQYF.

V gene TRBV11-3 combines with J gene TRBJ2-2; unclear D gene. The CDR3 is 15 amino acids. V lost 1 base to trimming and J lost 8 bases, with 14 bases between them. The V gene's germline CDR1 is SGHNT and CDR2 YENEEA. DNA for the CDR3: TGTGCCAGCAGCTTAGGGGCTCGTGAGACAGGGGAGCTGTTTTTT. Protein product: CASSLGARETGELFF.

This clone was seen once. The chain couples TRBV27 to TRBJ1-2; 7 bases line up with TRBD1. Germline V gene lookup returns CDR1 MNHEY and CDR2 SMNVEV (reference sequence). V shed 9 bases and J 0 bases; nucleotides not matched to a gene: 10. The CDR3 extends over 15 amino acids. CDR3 region: CASRLGQGANYGYTF. CDR3 DNA: TGTGCCAGTAGGTTAGGGCAGGGGGCTAACTATGGCTACACCTTC.

The chain recombines TRBV20-1 with TRBJ2-3; unclear D gene. The CDR3 is 11 amino acids. The germline V and J ends were trimmed by 6 bases and 6 bases, with 10 bases remaining between them. Germline values: CDR1 DFQATT, CDR2 SNEGSKA (reference sequence). CDR3 bases: TGCAGTGCCGTGACACAGGATACGCAGTATTTT. It yields the protein CSAVTQDTQYF.